This paragraph reports one T cell receptor beta chain. Its antigen is not identified. 13 Jbeta primers and 60 Vbeta primers were used for the PCR. Generated by immunoSEQ multiplex PCR, the TCRdb table keeps only in-frame clones and is missing some. This sample contains about 200,000 clones. The data derive from a study of cytomegalovirus exposure and HLA in healthy donors. Whole-study results and caveats: In vitro work confirmed that three CMV-associated chains recognize CMV antigens.

The TCR comes from a boy aged 10-17 years in good health and CMV-seronegative. The sequenced sample consisted of PBMCs.

CDR3 DNA sequence: TGTGCCAGCAGCCCCGACGTGGGGCTAGATACGCAGTATTTT. Protein product: CASSPDVGLDTQYF. V and J are TRBV7-3 and TRBJ2-3; a possible D gene is TRBD1 (5 bases). Trimming pared 5 bases from V and 5 bases from J, leaving 14 bases between. The germline V gene has CDR1 SGHTA and CDR2 FQGTGA. This CDR3 spans 14 amino acids.